Below, 5 T cell receptor beta chains from the same sample are listed, as sequenced in a study. TCRdb processed the 5' RACE reads anew with MiXCR; each CDR3 protein has one entry. The table has about 6,600 distinct CDR3 sequences, roughly three fifths seen once; the top ten hold around 4%. Sequenced input: tumor-infiltrating memory CD4+ T cells sorted from the breast tumor. Stated subset: memory CD4+ T cells, CD4+CD45RO+CD25-. Source of these receptors: a female donor with breast cancer.

This chain joins TRBV5-1 and TRBJ2-5, with 9 nucleotides matching TRBD2. CDR1 is SGHRS and CDR2 is YFSETQ in the germline V gene. This CDR3 comprises 15 residues. J lost 7 bases, V lost 0 bases, and 7 bases had no gene match. Here the CDR3 reads CASSLEAGGPRTQYF. CDR3 sequence (DNA): TGCGCCAGCAGCTTGGAAGCGGGAGGCCCGAGGACCCAGTACTTC. The whole variable domain, filled in from reference TRBV5-1 and TRBJ2-5, reads KAGVTQTPRYLIKTRGQQVTLSCSPISGHRSVSWYQQTPGQGLQFLFEYFSETQRNKGNFPGRFSGRQFSNSRSEMNVSTLELGDSALYLCASSLEAGGPRTQYFGPGTRLLVL.

The DNA of the CDR3 is TGTGCCAGCAGCTACCTGGCCGGGGCAGAGGGAGGCTACACCTTC. Translation: CASSYLAGAEGGYTF. This chain uses TRBV12-3 or TRBV12-4 with TRBJ1-2; a possible D gene is TRBD1 (5 bases). V shed 6 bases and J shed 8 bases, with 22 bases lying between them. The CDR3 sequence is 15 residues long.

The rearrangement links TRBV7-9 to TRBJ2-3; 8 bases fit TRBD2. The CDR3 extends over 17 amino acids. Germline values: CDR1 SEHNR, CDR2 FQNEAQ (reference sequence). V shed 5 bases, J shed 1 base, and the junction held 11 bases outside the gene matches. The CDR3 reads CASSRGTSGRGTDTQYF. Written as DNA, the CDR3 is TGTGCCAGCAGCCGAGGGACCAGCGGGAGAGGCACAGATACGCAGTATTTT.

This clonotype appeared a few times. The chain recombines TRBV20-1 with TRBJ1-6, with TRBD1 as a possible D gene (5 bases). Germline CDR1 is DFQATT and CDR2 is SNEGSKA (reference sequence). The ends were cut back, 5 bases at V and 19 bases at J, with 18 bases in the middle. The CDR3 spans 11 residues. The CDR3 loop is CSASGTEICHF. The CDR3 nucleotides read TGCAGTGCTTCCGGGACCGAGATATGTCACTTT.

This chain joins TRBV5-1 and TRBJ2-3, with TRBD2 matching over 10 bases. CDR1 and CDR2 (germline): SGHRS, YFSETQ. CDR3 length: 13 amino acids. Unmatched junction bases numbered 10, after V lost 4 bases and J lost 14 bases. In DNA, the CDR3 is TGCGCCAGCAGCGCAAGCCTAGCGGGGGTGGGGTATTTT. This gives the protein CASSASLAGVGYF.